These 23 T cell receptor beta chains were all obtained from the same sample, sequenced in a study of cytotoxic CD8 clonotypes in ibrutinib-treated CLL. Profiling relied on immunoSEQ multiplex PCR, and the TCRdb table lists in-frame clones only, not all of them. The sample records 9,500 to 15,000 clones, about 59% being singletons. Sequencing was performed on PBMCs, taken before ibrutinib treatment. These receptors all stem from a human donor with chronic lymphocytic leukemia.

V and J are TRBV11-3 and TRBJ2-1; 7 bases align to TRBD1. Germline CDR1 reads SGHNT; CDR2 reads YENEEA. V lost 4 bases and J lost 2; bases outside the gene matches: 5. This CDR3 has 15 residues. The CDR3 nucleotides are TGTGCCAGCAGCTCCCGGACAGGAGCCTACAATGAGCAGTTCTTC. It yields the protein CASSSRTGAYNEQFF.

The rearrangement joins TRBV5-6 to TRBJ2-3; D ambiguous. CDR1 and CDR2 (germline): SGHDT, YYEEEE. CDR3 length: 15 residues. V dropped 3 bases and J dropped 0 bases, with 11 bases sitting between them. The DNA of the CDR3 is TGTGCCAGCAGCTCGATATTCGGAAGCACAGATACGCAGTATTTT. It is translated as CASSSIFGSTDTQYF. The full variable domain, its missing parts supplied by reference TRBV5-6 and TRBJ2-3, is DAGVTQSPTHLIKTRGQQVTLRCSPKSGHDTVSWYQQALGQGPQFIFQYYEEEERQRGNFPDRFSGHQFPNYSSELNVNALLLGDSALYLCASSSIFGSTDTQYFGPGTRLTVL.

The CDR3 loop is CASKQDTMNTEAFF. Here the CDR3 DNA reads TGTGCCAGCAAACAGGACACAATGAACACTGAAGCTTTCTTT. V usage is TRBV6-5 and J usage is TRBJ1-1; possible D gene TRBD1, 5 bases. The CDR3 is 14 residues long. From germline, CDR1 is MNHEY and CDR2 SVGAGI. V was trimmed by 7 bases and J by 0 bases, leaving 12 bases between them.

In its sample, this clone was seen a few times. The chain recombines TRBV6-5 with TRBJ2-2; perhaps TRBD2 as D (6 bases). The CDR3 has 14 residues. The V gene's germline CDR1 is MNHEY and CDR2 SVGAGI. With 5 bases removed from V and 6 bases from J, the gap between germline ends came to 13 bases. CDR3 bases: TGTGCCAGCAGTAACACGGGACTTTCCGGGGAGCTGTTTTTT. This encodes CASSNTGLSGELFF.

The chain uses TRBV7-9 and TRBJ1-1; D unresolved. Between the trimmed V and J ends, which lost 4 bases and 2 bases, there was a span of 11 bases. Germline CDR1 is SEHNR and CDR2 is FQNEAQ (reference sequence). The CDR3 extends over 14 amino acids. CDR3 nucleotides: TGTGCCAGCAGCTACCAAAGTACAAACACTGAAGCTTTCTTT. It codes for CASSYQSTNTEAFF.

J is TRBJ2-2 and V is TRBV2; 8 bases are a match to TRBD2. This CDR3 is built from 15 residues. J gave up 0 bases and V 5 bases, and 2 bases lay outside the gene matches. Per the germline V gene, CDR1 is SNHLY and CDR2 is FYNNEI. This chain's CDR3 is CASSRSGANTGELFF. The CDR3 DNA is TGTGCCAGCAGTCGTAGCGGGGCGAACACCGGGGAGCTGTTTTTT. Variable domain in full (rest from reference TRBV2 and TRBJ2-2): EPEVTQTPSHQVTQMGQEVILRCVPISNHLYFYWYRQILGQKVEFLVSFYNNEISEKSEIFDDQFSVERPDGSNFTLKIRSTKLEDSAMYFCASSRSGANTGELFFGEGSRLTVL.

This chain uses TRBV28 with TRBJ2-7, with a tentative D call TRBD1 (5 bases). V lost 4 bases and J lost 6, with 19 bases in between. CDR3 length: 15 residues. The germline V gene has CDR1 MDHEN and CDR2 SYDVKM. DNA of the CDR3: TGTGCCAGCAGTTCCCGAGTTGAAGGGGTGGGCGAGCAGTACTTC. Translating gives CASSSRVEGVGEQYF.

The chain employs TRBV18 and TRBJ2-4, with a weak D call TRBD2 (6 bases). V shed 6 bases and J shed 0 bases, with 15 bases lying between them. Looked up from germline, CDR1 is KGHSH and CDR2 is LQKENI. The CDR3 totals 16 residues. The CDR3 loop reads CASSSPGGIAKNIQYF. The CDR3 DNA reads as TGTGCCAGCTCCTCCCCCGGCGGGATAGCCAAAAACATTCAGTACTTC.

This clone was seen only a few times. This chain connects TRBV7-6 to TRBJ2-1, with D possibly matching TRBD2 (5 bases). V was pared by 4 bases and J by 5 bases, with 9 bases between. CDR3 length equals 13 residues. Per germline, CDR1 SGHVS and CDR2 FNYEAQ. In nucleotides, the CDR3 is TGTGCCAGCAGCTCCGCGGGCAACAATGAGCAGTTCTTC. As protein: CASSSAGNNEQFF.

In DNA, the CDR3 is TGCGCCAGCAGCCAGGGGACAGTTCCTGAAAAACTGTTTTTT. This encodes CASSQGTVPEKLFF. This chain joins TRBV4-3 and TRBJ1-4, with 7 bases identical to TRBD1. The CDR3 runs to 14 residues. V was pared by 3 bases and J by 7 bases, with 5 bases of the junction left unmatched. Germline values: CDR1 LGHNA, CDR2 YSLEER.

The rearrangement joins TRBV4-3 to TRBJ2-2; D uncertain. The CDR3 loop spans 12 amino acids. The V and J ends lost 1 base and 7 bases respectively, with 4 bases between them. Germline V gives CDR1 LGHNA, CDR2 YSLEER. CDR3 region: CASSQAFGELFF. CDR3 sequence (DNA): TGCGCCAGCAGCCAAGCTTTCGGGGAGCTGTTTTTT.

J is TRBJ2-2 and V is TRBV27; perhaps TRBD2 as D (6 bases). Germline V CDR1 and CDR2: MNHEY, SMNVEV (reference sequence). The CDR3 is 16 residues long. V lost 5 bases to trimming and J lost 4 bases, with 17 bases between them. In DNA, the CDR3 is TGTGCCAGCAGTCATCGATGGCGGGGAAGCACCGGGGAGCTGTTTTTT. This translates into CASSHRWRGSTGELFF.

The chain joins TRBV5-1 to TRBJ2-1; D is perhaps TRBD2 (6 bases). Germline V gives CDR1 SGHRS, CDR2 YFSETQ. V shed 3 bases and J shed 1 base, with 11 bases lying between them. The CDR3 is 15 residues long. DNA of the CDR3: TGCGCCAGCAGCTCCGCGGGGCAATCCTACAATGAGCAGTTCTTC. This encodes CASSSAGQSYNEQFF.

To note about this clone: The junction does not match germline at one end; this may be a read error. This chain joins TRBV28 and TRBJ2-7; 12 bases align to TRBD1. Germline loops: CDR1 MDHEN, CDR2 SYDVKM. The CDR3 has 14 residues. The CDR3 DNA reads as TGTGCCAGCAGGTCCGGGACAGGGGGCGAAAGGATGTCCTTC. Encoded protein: CASRSGTGGERMSF. Complete variable domain (other parts from reference TRBV28 and TRBJ2-7): DVKVTQSSRYLVKRTGEKVFLECVQDMDHENMFWYRQDPGLGLRLIYFSYDVKMKEKGDIPEGYSVSREKKERFSLILESASTNQTSMYLCASRSGTGGERMSFGPGTRLTVT.

J is TRBJ1-1 and V is TRBV7-2; 7 bases are shared with TRBD1. Germline CDR1 reads SGHTA; CDR2 reads FQGNSA. The CDR3 is 14 residues long. V lost 5 bases and J lost 0; bases outside the gene matches: 3. The CDR3 coding sequence is TGTGCCAGCAGCGCTGGACAGGTGAACACTGAAGCTTTCTTT. It encodes CASSAGQVNTEAFF.

V gene TRBV11-3 combines with J gene TRBJ2-7; D perhaps matches TRBD1 (5 bases). The CDR3 has 13 amino acids. Per germline, CDR1 SGHNT and CDR2 YENEEA. Trimming removed 4 bases from V and 4 bases from J, with 11 bases in between. This chain's CDR3 is CASSSAAGYEQYF. The CDR3 bases are TGTGCCAGCAGCTCTGCGGCAGGGTACGAGCAGTACTTC.

This clone was seen a handful of times. This chain connects TRBV28 to TRBJ1-5, with a weak D call TRBD1 (6 bases). Trimming stripped 6 bases from V and 1 base from J, with 13 bases between. Germline V gives CDR1 MDHEN, CDR2 SYDVKM. The CDR3 length is 15 residues. The CDR3: CASRVQGLSNQPQHF. CDR3 in DNA: TGTGCCAGCAGAGTCCAGGGGCTCAGCAATCAGCCCCAGCATTTT.

This chain joins TRBV7-8 and TRBJ1-1; tentative D call: TRBD1 (5 bases). This CDR3 contains 13 residues. V lost 1 base and J 7 bases, leaving 10 bases between the germline ends. From germline, CDR1 is SGHVS and CDR2 FQNEAQ. The CDR3 DNA follows: TGTGCCAGCAGCTTAGGTCAGGGTAATGAAGCTTTCTTT. It encodes CASSLGQGNEAFF.

CDR3 in DNA: TGTGCCAGCAGCTTCGGAGCTAACTATGGCTACACCTTC. Translation: CASSFGANYGYTF. The rearrangement uses TRBV7-9 and TRBJ1-2; unclear D gene. The germline V gene has CDR1 SEHNR and CDR2 FQNEAQ (reference sequence). There are 13 residues in the CDR3. The germline V and J ends were trimmed by 3 bases and 0 bases, with 5 bases remaining between them.

The chain uses TRBV15 and TRBJ2-1, with 9 nucleotides matching TRBD2. This CDR3 is built from 17 residues. V was pared by 3 bases and J by 0 bases, with 6 bases of the junction left unmatched. Germline V gene sequence: CDR1 LNHNV, CDR2 YYDKDF (reference sequence). The CDR3 DNA follows: TGTGCCACCAGCAGGGGGGCTAGCGGGGTCTCCTACAATGAGCAGTTCTTC. This sequence encodes CATSRGASGVSYNEQFF.

In its sample, this clone was seen a few times. The chain couples TRBV4-1 to TRBJ2-3; D assignment may be TRBD1 or TRBD2 (5 bases each). The germline V gene has CDR1 MGHRA and CDR2 YSYEKL. V lost 4 bases to trimming and J lost 2 bases, with 16 bases between them. This CDR3 is built from 16 residues. CDR3 residues: CASSPPPGTPTDTQYF. The CDR3 DNA reads TGCGCCAGCAGCCCTCCTCCCGGGACCCCCACAGATACGCAGTATTTT.

This clone has only a few counts. CDR3 region: CASSLSNEQFF. Here the CDR3 DNA reads TGTGCCAGCAGTTTGTCCAATGAGCAGTTCTTC. This chain joins TRBV28 and TRBJ2-1, with D unclear. Germline assignment: CDR1 MDHEN and CDR2 SYDVKM. With 3 bases removed from V and 6 bases from J, the gap between germline ends came to 3 bases. This CDR3 is 11 amino acids long.

The chain's CDR3 is CASSFLTGANVLTF. In DNA, the CDR3 is TGTGCCAGCAGCTTTTTAACTGGGGCCAACGTCCTGACTTTC. The chain couples TRBV7-6 to TRBJ2-6; D is unresolved. The CDR3 covers 14 residues. CDR1 and CDR2 (germline): SGHVS, FNYEAQ. Trimming removed 3 bases from V and 2 bases from J, with 5 bases in between.